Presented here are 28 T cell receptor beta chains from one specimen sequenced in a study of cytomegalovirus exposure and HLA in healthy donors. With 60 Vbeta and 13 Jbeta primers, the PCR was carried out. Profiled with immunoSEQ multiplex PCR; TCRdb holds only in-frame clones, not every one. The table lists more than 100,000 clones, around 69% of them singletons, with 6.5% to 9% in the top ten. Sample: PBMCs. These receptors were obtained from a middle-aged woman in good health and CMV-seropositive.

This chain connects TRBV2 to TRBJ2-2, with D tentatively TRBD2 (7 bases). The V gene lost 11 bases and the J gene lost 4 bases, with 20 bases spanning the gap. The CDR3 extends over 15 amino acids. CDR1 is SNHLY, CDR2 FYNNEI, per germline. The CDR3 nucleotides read TGTGCCTGTCGTGGGGGGGCGGAGGTCACCGGGGAGCTGTTTTTT. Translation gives CACRGGAEVTGELFF.

In nucleotides, the CDR3 is TGTGCCAGCTCACCATATTCAGGGCCGGAGGGGAAACTGTTTTTT. This gives the protein CASSPYSGPEGKLFF. The chain carries TRBV18 and TRBJ1-4, with a weak D call TRBD1 (5 bases). This CDR3 is 15 amino acids long. In germline, CDR1 is KGHSH, CDR2 LQKENI. The V end lost 2 bases, the J end lost 11 bases, and 18 bases lay between the germline ends.

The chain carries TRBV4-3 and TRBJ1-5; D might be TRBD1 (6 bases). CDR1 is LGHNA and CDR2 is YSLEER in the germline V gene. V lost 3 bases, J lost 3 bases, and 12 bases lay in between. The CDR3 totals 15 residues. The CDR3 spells CASSQSYRDNQPQHF. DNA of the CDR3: TGCGCCAGCAGCCAGTCCTACAGGGACAATCAGCCCCAGCATTTT.

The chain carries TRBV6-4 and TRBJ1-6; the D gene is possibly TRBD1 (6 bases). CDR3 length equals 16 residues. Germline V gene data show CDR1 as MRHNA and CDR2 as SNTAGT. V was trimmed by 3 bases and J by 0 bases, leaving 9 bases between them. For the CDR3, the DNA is TGTGCCAGCAGTGATACAGGGAGCTCCTATAATTCACCCCTCCACTTT. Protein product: CASSDTGSSYNSPLHF.

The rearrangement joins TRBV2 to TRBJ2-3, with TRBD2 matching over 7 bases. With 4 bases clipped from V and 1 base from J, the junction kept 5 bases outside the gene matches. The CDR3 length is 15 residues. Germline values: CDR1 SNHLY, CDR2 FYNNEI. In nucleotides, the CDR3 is TGTGCCAGCAGTGTACTGGCGGGGGGCACAGATACGCAGTATTTT. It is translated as CASSVLAGGTDTQYF.

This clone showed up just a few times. CDR3 DNA: TGTGCCAGCAGCGCACCTCTAGCGGGGGGCCTGATATATGAGCAGTTCTTC. It codes for CASSAPLAGGLIYEQFF. The chain employs TRBV7-8 and TRBJ2-1; TRBD2 matches at 11 bases. With 5 bases clipped from V and 8 bases from J, the junction kept 14 bases outside the gene matches. CDR3 length equals 17 residues. CDR1 SGHVS and CDR2 FQNEAQ come from the germline V gene.

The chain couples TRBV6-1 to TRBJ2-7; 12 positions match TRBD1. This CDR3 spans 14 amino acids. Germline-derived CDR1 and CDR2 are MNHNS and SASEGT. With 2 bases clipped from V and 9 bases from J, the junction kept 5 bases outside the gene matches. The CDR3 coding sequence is TGTGCCAGCAGTGAATCGAGGGGACAGGGGGCGCAGTACTTC. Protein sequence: CASSESRGQGAQYF.

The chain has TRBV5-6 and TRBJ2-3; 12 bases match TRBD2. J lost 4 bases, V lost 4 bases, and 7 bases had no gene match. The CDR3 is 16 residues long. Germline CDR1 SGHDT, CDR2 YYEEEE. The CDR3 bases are TGTGCCAGCAGCCTGCTACTAGCGGGGGGCCCAGATACGCAGTATTTT. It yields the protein CASSLLLAGGPDTQYF. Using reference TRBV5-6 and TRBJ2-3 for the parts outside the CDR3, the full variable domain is DAGVTQSPTHLIKTRGQQVTLRCSPKSGHDTVSWYQQALGQGPQFIFQYYEEEERQRGNFPDRFSGHQFPNYSSELNVNALLLGDSALYLCASSLLLAGGPDTQYFGPGTRLTVL.

CDR3 amino acids: CASSLAQNSPLHF. The CDR3 DNA reads TGTGCCAGCAGCTTAGCGCAGAATTCACCCCTCCACTTT. J is TRBJ1-6 and V is TRBV7-2, with D hard to call. The germline V and J ends were trimmed by 0 bases and 7 bases, with 4 bases remaining between them. Germline CDR1 is SGHTA and CDR2 is FQGNSA. The CDR3 consists of 13 residues.

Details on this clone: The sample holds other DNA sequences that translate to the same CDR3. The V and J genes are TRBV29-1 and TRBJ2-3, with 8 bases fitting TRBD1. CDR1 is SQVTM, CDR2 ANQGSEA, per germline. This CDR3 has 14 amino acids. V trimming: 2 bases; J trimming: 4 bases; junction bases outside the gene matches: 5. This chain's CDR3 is CSVERTGWADTQYF. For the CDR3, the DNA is TGCAGCGTTGAAAGGACAGGGTGGGCAGATACGCAGTATTTT.

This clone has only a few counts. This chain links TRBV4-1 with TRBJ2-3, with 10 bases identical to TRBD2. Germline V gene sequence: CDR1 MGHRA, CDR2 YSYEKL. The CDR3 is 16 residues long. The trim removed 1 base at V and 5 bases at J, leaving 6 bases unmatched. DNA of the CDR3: TGCGCCAGCAGCCAAGGGCCTAGCGGGGGTGGAGATACGCAGTATTTT. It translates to CASSQGPSGGGDTQYF.

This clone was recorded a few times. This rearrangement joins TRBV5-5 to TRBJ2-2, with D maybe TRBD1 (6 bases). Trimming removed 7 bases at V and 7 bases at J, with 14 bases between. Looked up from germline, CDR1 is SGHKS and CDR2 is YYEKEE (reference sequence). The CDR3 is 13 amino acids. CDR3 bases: TGTGCCAGCGGCGTACAGGGAAGCGGGGAGCTGTTTTTT. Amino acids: CASGVQGSGELFF.

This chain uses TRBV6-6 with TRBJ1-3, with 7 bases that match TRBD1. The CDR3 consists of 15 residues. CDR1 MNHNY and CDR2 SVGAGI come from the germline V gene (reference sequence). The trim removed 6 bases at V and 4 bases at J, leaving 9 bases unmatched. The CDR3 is CASSSHMDRGNTIYF. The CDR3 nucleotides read TGTGCCAGCAGCTCCCACATGGACAGGGGAAACACCATATATTTT.

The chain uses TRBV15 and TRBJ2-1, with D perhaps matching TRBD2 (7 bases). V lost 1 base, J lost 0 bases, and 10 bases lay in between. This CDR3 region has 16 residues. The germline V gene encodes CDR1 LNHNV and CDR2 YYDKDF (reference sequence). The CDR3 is CATSRGGGASYNEQFF. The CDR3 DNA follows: TGTGCCACCAGCAGAGGAGGGGGGGCCTCCTACAATGAGCAGTTCTTC.

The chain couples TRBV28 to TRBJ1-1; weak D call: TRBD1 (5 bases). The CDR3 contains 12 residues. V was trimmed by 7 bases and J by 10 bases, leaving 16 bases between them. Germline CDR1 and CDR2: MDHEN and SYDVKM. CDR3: CASTLGRGGAFF. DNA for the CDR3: TGTGCCAGCACCCTGGGGCGGGGGGGAGCTTTCTTT.

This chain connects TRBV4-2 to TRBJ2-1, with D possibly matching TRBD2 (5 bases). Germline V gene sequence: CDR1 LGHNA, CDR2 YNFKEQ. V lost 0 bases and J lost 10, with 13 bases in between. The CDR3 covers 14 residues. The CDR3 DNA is TGTGCCAGCAGCCAAGAATCATCGGGGTCAGAGCAGTTCTTC. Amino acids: CASSQESSGSEQFF.

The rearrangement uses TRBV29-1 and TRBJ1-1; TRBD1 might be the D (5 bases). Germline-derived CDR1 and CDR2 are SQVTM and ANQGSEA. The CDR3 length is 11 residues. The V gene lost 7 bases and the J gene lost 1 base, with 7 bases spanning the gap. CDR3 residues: CSDQGNTEAFF. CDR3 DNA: TGCAGCGACCAGGGGAACACTGAAGCTTTCTTT.

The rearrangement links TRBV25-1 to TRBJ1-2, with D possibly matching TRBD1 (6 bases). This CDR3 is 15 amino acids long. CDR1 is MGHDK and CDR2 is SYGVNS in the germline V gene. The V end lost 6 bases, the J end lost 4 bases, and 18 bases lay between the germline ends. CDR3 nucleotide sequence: TGTGCCAGCAGCGCTCTTTCAGGGGCGGGCTATGGCTACACCTTC. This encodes CASSALSGAGYGYTF.

The CDR3 loop is CASSDQGFSYEQYF. The CDR3 bases are TGTGCCAGCAGTGATCAGGGGTTCTCCTACGAGCAGTACTTC. The V gene is TRBV2, the J gene TRBJ2-7; maybe TRBD1 (6 bases). The CDR3 contains 14 residues. Germline CDR1 SNHLY, CDR2 FYNNEI. Trimming cost V 3 bases and J 0 bases, with 9 bases left between them. Full variable domain (missing parts from reference TRBV2 and TRBJ2-7): EPEVTQTPSHQVTQMGQEVILRCVPISNHLYFYWYRQILGQKVEFLVSFYNNEISEKSEIFDDQFSVERPDGSNFTLKIRSTKLEDSAMYFCASSDQGFSYEQYFGPGTRLTVT.

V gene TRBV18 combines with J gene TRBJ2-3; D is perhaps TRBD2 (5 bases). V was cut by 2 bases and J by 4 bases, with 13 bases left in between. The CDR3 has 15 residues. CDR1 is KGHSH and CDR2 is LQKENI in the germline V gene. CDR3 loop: CASSPTSSSADTQYF. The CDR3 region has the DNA TGTGCCAGCTCACCAACTAGTTCTTCAGCAGATACGCAGTATTTT.

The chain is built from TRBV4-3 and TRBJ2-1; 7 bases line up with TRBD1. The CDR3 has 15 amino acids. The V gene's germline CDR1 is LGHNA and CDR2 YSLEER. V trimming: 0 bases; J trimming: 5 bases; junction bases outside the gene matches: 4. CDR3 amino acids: CASSQEGGLNNEQFF. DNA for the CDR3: TGCGCCAGCAGCCAAGAAGGGGGCCTAAACAATGAGCAGTTCTTC.

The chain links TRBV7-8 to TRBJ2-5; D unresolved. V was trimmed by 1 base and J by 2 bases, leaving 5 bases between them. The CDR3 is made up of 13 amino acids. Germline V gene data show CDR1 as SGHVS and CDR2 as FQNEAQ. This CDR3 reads CASSLGQQETQYF. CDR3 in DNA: TGTGCCAGCAGCTTAGGCCAGCAAGAGACCCAGTACTTC.

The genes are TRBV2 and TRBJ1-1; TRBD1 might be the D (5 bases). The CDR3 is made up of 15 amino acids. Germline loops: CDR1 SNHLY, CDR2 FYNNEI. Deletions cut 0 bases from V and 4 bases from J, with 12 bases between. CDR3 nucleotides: TGTGCCAGCAGTGAAGCGCTTCGGGGGGTCACTGAAGCTTTCTTT. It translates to CASSEALRGVTEAFF.

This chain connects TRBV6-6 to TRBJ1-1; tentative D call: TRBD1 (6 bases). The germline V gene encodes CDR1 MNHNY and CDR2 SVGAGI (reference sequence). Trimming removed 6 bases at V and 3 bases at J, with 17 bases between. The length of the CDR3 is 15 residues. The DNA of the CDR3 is TGTGCCAGCAGACCCTTGGGGGGGGCGGACACTGAAGCTTTCTTT. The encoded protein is CASRPLGGADTEAFF.

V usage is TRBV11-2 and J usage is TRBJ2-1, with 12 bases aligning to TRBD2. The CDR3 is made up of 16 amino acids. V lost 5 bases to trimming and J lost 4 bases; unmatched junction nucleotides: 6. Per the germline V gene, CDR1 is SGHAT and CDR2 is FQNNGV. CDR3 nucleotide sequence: TGTGCCAGCAGCATACTAGCGGGGGGACTATACAATGAGCAGTTCTTC. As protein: CASSILAGGLYNEQFF.

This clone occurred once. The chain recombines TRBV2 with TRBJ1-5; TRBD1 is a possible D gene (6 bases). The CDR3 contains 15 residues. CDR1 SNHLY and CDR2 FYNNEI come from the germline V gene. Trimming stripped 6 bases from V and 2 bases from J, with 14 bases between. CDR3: CASSLQDSRNQPQHF. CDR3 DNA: TGTGCCAGCAGCCTTCAGGACAGCCGCAATCAGCCCCAGCATTTT.

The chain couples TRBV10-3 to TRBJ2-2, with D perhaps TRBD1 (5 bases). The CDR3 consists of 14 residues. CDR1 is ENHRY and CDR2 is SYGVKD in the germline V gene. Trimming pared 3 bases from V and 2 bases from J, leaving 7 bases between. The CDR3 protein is CAISDRTNTGELFF. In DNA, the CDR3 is TGTGCCATCAGTGACAGGACAAACACCGGGGAGCTGTTTTTT.

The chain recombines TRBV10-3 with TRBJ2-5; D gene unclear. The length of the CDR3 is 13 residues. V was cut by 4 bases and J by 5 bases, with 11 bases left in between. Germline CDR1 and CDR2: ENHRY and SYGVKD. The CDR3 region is CAISGSGEETQYF. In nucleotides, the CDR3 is TGTGCCATCAGTGGTTCAGGCGAGGAGACCCAGTACTTC.